Following are 12 T cell receptor beta chains from one sample sequenced in a study of low-dose radiotherapy and immunotherapy resistance in tumors. TRAV- and TRBV-specific primers, spanning alpha and beta chains, primed first-strand cDNA. The TCRs were subjected to amplification over roughly 20 PCR cycles employing a constant-region primer in conjunction with a V-primer adapter. TCRdb fed the reads into MiXCR, producing one record per CDR3 protein. The table includes about 82,000 distinct CDR3 sequences, approximately 20% detected once. As to time point: before trial treatment. The sequencing here drew on PBMCs, taken before treatment. These receptors originate from a male donor with prostate cancer.

This clonotype has a count of ten or more. Written as DNA, the CDR3 is TGCAGTGCTAACAGGGGGCGTGACTATGGCTACACCTTC. Translated: CSANRGRDYGYTF. V usage is TRBV20-1 and J usage is TRBJ1-2; 9 bases match TRBD1. V lost 4 bases, J lost 3 bases, and 3 bases stayed unmatched. Germline V gene lookup returns CDR1 DFQATT and CDR2 SNEGSKA (reference sequence). The CDR3 loop spans 13 amino acids.

This clonotype has at least ten counts. This rearrangement joins TRBV20-1 to TRBJ2-1; 13 bases are shared with TRBD2. V gave up 1 base and J gave up 8 bases; unmatched junction bases: 8. The CDR3 consists of 16 residues. Germline V CDR1 and CDR2: DFQATT, SNEGSKA (reference sequence). CDR3 nucleotides: TGCAGTGCTAGAGTAGGACTAGCGGGAGCCTTGGATGAGCAGTTCTTC. Translating it yields CSARVGLAGALDEQFF.

This clonotype was observed many times. The chain joins TRBV18 to TRBJ1-2; TRBD1 matches at 9 bases. V lost 2 bases to trimming and J lost 6 bases; unmatched junction nucleotides: 4. The CDR3 has 14 amino acids. Looked up from germline, CDR1 is KGHSH and CDR2 is LQKENI. The CDR3 region is CASSPTGTGNGYTF. CDR3 coding DNA: TGTGCCAGCTCACCAACCGGGACAGGGAATGGCTACACCTTC.

The table lists this clonotype with many counts. V gene TRBV19 combines with J gene TRBJ2-5; D gene ambiguous. V lost 3 bases to trimming and J lost 4 bases, with 12 bases between them. Germline V CDR1 and CDR2: LNHDA, SQIVND (reference sequence). The CDR3 runs 14 residues. This chain's CDR3 is CASSIGPVGETQYF. The CDR3 DNA follows: TGTGCCAGTAGTATCGGGCCGGTAGGAGAGACCCAGTACTTC.

This clonotype has ten or more counts. This sequence joins TRBV6-1 and TRBJ1-1; possible D gene TRBD1, 5 bases. The CDR3 covers 14 residues. Trimming pared 6 bases from V and 1 base from J, leaving 12 bases between. Germline assignment: CDR1 MNHNS and CDR2 SASEGT. CDR3: CASSPDTTNTEAFF. The CDR3 DNA sequence: TGTGCCAGCAGCCCGGACACAACGAACACTGAAGCTTTCTTT.

The chain is built from TRBV2 and TRBJ2-1, with TRBD2 matching 9 bases. V was clipped by 0 bases and J by 5 bases; unmatched bases: 11. CDR1 SNHLY and CDR2 FYNNEI come from the germline V gene. There are 18 residues in the CDR3. DNA of the CDR3: TGTGCCAGCAGTGAAGCGCTGGAGACTAGCGGCCAGGACAATGAGCAGTTCTTC. Its translation is CASSEALETSGQDNEQFF.

This clonotype was detected many times. J is TRBJ2-7 and V is TRBV29-1; TRBD2 aligns across 10 bases. With V trimmed by 7 bases and J by 2 bases, 8 bases remained unmatched. Germline CDR1 is SQVTM and CDR2 is ANQGSEA. The CDR3 is 14 residues long. CDR3 residues: CSAGGTSETYEQYF. CDR3 in DNA: TGCAGCGCCGGGGGGACTAGCGAAACCTACGAGCAGTACTTC.

This clonotype was observed at least ten times. The chain carries TRBV5-1 and TRBJ2-1, with D tentatively TRBD2 (5 bases). CDR3 length equals 15 residues. Trimming removed 4 bases at V and 0 bases at J, with 11 bases between. The germline V gene has CDR1 SGHRS and CDR2 YFSETQ. Written as DNA, the CDR3 is TGCGCCAGCAGCCGGGCGGGCGGCTCCTACAATGAGCAGTTCTTC. Protein sequence: CASSRAGGSYNEQFF.

A remark on this clonotype: This likely reflects a read error, since a far larger clone is one base away. The J gene is TRBJ2-7, the V gene TRBV6-6, with unresolved D. The ends were cut back, 9 bases at V and 3 bases at J, with 12 bases in the middle. Germline CDR1 is MNHNY and CDR2 is SVGAGI (reference sequence). The CDR3 runs to 12 residues. CDR3: CASRKGIYEQYF. The CDR3 DNA reads TGTGCCAGTAGAAAGGGAATCTACGAGCAGTACTTC.

The table lists this clonotype with many counts. The rearrangement uses TRBV7-2 and TRBJ1-1; D possibly corresponds to TRBD1 (5 bases). Trimming removed 3 bases from V and 4 bases from J, with 9 bases in between. Germline CDR1 reads SGHTA; CDR2 reads FQGNSA. The CDR3 length is 13 residues. Here the CDR3 DNA reads TGTGCCAGCAGCTTGACGGGGCCCACTGAAGCTTTCTTT. Residues: CASSLTGPTEAFF.

Worth noting for this clonotype: One base separates it from a far larger clone, so it is likely a read error. The chain carries TRBV6-1 and TRBJ2-1; 7 bases map to TRBD1. Per the germline V gene, CDR1 is MNHNS and CDR2 is SASEGT. CDR3 length: 14 amino acids. Germline trimming cut 2 bases from V and 13 bases from J; bases unmatched to any gene: 11. As DNA, the CDR3 is TGTGCCAGCAGTGAACAGAGACAGGGAGAGACCCAGTTCTTC. It yields the protein CASSEQRQGETQFF.

This clonotype was observed many times. V and J are TRBV7-8 and TRBJ2-3, with no clear D. The length of the CDR3 is 14 residues. The V gene's germline CDR1 is SGHVS and CDR2 FQNEAQ. V lost 5 bases and J lost 2, with 11 bases in between. The CDR3 sequence: CASSKIVLTDTQYF. In nucleotides, the CDR3 is TGTGCCAGCAGCAAGATCGTCCTCACAGATACGCAGTATTTT. The full variable domain, its missing parts supplied by reference TRBV7-8 and TRBJ2-3, is GAGVSQSPRYKVAKRGQDVALRCDPISGHVSLFWYQQALGQGPEFLTYFQNEAQLDKSGLPSDRFFAERPEGSVSTLKIQRTQQEDSAVYLCASSKIVLTDTQYFGPGTRLTVL.